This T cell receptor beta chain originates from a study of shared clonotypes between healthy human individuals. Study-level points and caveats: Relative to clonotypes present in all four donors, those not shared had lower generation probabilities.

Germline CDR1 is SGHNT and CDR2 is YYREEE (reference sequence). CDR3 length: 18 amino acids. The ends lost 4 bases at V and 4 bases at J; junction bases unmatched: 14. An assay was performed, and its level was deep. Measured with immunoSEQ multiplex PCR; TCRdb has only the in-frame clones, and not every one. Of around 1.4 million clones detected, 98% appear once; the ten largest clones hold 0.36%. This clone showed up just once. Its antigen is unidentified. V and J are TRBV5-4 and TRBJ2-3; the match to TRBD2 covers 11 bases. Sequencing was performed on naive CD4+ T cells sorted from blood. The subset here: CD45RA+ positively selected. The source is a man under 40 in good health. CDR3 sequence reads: CASSPGVAGGPLADTQYF. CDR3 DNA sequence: TGTGCCAGCAGCCCCGGGGTAGCGGGAGGGCCCCTCGCAGATACGCAGTATTTT.